This T cell receptor (beta chain) appears in the sequencing data of a study of tissue T cells after allogeneic stem cell transplantation. Indicated time point: mouse harvest day 14 after allogeneic transplant. Mouse grafts combined 10^7 T-cell-depleted bone marrow cells with 10^6 splenic CD5+ T cells. Study outcomes and limitations: Motif-based clustering found tissue-specific repertoire signatures shared across patients, though few clones were shared. Anatomically similar tissues had similar TCR repertoires within each patient. Tissue-detected TCR repertoire was only partly captured by blood and spleen T cells.

Sequencing of TCRbeta CDR3 at survey depth gave sequences and template counts. The table came from immunoSEQ multiplex PCR; TCRdb's copy has only in-frame clones and leaves some out. The sample lists thousands of clones; about 30% were seen once. Regarding this clone: Its antigen remains unknown. Gene names refer to mouse genes. Read data end 1 residue before the CDR3 end; the end is taken from the germline J gene.

CDR1 and CDR2 from the germline V gene are NNHNN and SYGAGS (reference sequence). CDR3 length: 13 residues. V was pared by 2 bases and J by 10 bases, with 3 bases of the junction left unmatched. Sequencing input: skin. This sequence originates from a female BALB/c mouse given C57BL/6 T cells with graft-versus-host disease after an allogeneic hematopoietic cell transplant. This chain joins TRBV13-2 and TRBJ1-4; 9 bases line up with TRBD1. The DNA read from the CDR3 is TGTGCCAGCGGTGAGCCGGGACAGGGAAGATTATTT. Translation gives CASGEPGQGRLF. In full, the CDR3 is CASGEPGQGRLFF.